Below are 27 T cell receptor beta chains sequenced from a single sample in a study of T cells in Graves' hyperthyroidism and ophthalmopathy. Researchers amplified the TCR beta CDR3 regions from RNA transcripts. First-round RT-PCR with HTBI primers amplified the TCR CDR3 region. TCRdb independently ran MiXCR on the multiplex PCR reads; one entry per CDR3 protein. The sample lists about 380,000 distinct CDR3 sequences, around 15% occurring once. The specimen was blood. These receptors were taken from a woman in her thirties with Graves' ophthalmopathy.

This clonotype was observed at least ten times. V gene TRBV12-3 or TRBV12-4 combines with J gene TRBJ1-2; D unclear. The CDR3 sequence is 14 residues long. The V end lost 0 bases, the J end lost 3 bases, and 8 bases lay between the germline ends. CDR3 sequence reads: CASSLAVRDYGYTF. The CDR3 coding sequence is TGTGCCAGCAGTTTAGCGGTTCGGGACTATGGCTACACCTTC.

This clonotype was recorded many times. The V and J genes are TRBV29-1 and TRBJ1-1; D unclear. The germline CDR1 and CDR2 sequences are SQVTM and ANQGSEA. The V end was cut by 7 bases, the J end by 2 bases, with 14 bases between. There are 13 residues in the CDR3. CDR3 region: CSAVAGINTEAFF. DNA of the CDR3: TGCAGCGCCGTGGCAGGAATAAACACTGAAGCTTTCTTT.

This clonotype was recorded at least ten times. The J gene is TRBJ1-5, the V gene TRBV7-8; the match to TRBD1 covers 10 bases. J lost 7 bases, V lost 4 bases, and 10 bases had no gene match. Germline loops: CDR1 SGHVS, CDR2 FQNEAQ. The CDR3 covers 16 residues. The CDR3 here is CASSSTPGQGHQPQHF. In DNA, the CDR3 is TGTGCCAGCAGCTCCACGCCGGGACAGGGGCACCAGCCCCAGCATTTT.

The sample holds one count of this clonotype. This rearrangement joins TRBV7-9 to TRBJ1-1; D gene ambiguous. The CDR3 covers 13 residues. Trimming took 3 bases from V and 6 from J, leaving 11 bases between them. The germline V gene encodes CDR1 SEHNR and CDR2 FQNEAQ (reference sequence). The CDR3 loop reads CASSFFGSAEAFF. The DNA for the CDR3 is TGTGCCAGCAGCTTCTTCGGGTCCGCTGAAGCTTTCTTT.

This clonotype was recorded at least ten times. The V call is TRBV24-1, the J call TRBJ2-1; possible D gene TRBD2, 5 bases. V lost 3 bases to trimming and J lost 8 bases, with 13 bases between them. CDR3 length: 14 amino acids. Germline CDR1 reads KGHDR; CDR2 reads SFDVKD. The CDR3 DNA reads as TGTGCCACCAGTGATCCAGGAGGACCCGATGAGCAGTTCTTC. Amino acids: CATSDPGGPDEQFF.

This clonotype was detected many times. The chain's CDR3 is CASSLYRSHEQYF. DNA for the CDR3: TGTGCCAGCAGTTTATACAGGAGTCACGAGCAGTACTTC. The chain employs TRBV28 and TRBJ2-7; D might be TRBD1 (5 bases). V was trimmed by 1 base and J by 5 bases, leaving 9 bases between them. In germline, CDR1 is MDHEN, CDR2 SYDVKM. This CDR3 contains 13 residues.

This clonotype showed up many times. This sequence joins TRBV28 and TRBJ1-6, with D maybe TRBD1 (5 bases). The germline gives CDR1 MDHEN, CDR2 SYDVKM. The V and J ends lost 6 bases and 8 bases respectively, with 14 bases between them. The CDR3 is 14 amino acids. CDR3 DNA: TGTGCCAGCAGCTACGGCCAGGGCGATTCACCCCTCCACTTT. This translates into CASSYGQGDSPLHF.

This clonotype was picked up one time. This chain uses TRBV20-1 with TRBJ2-4; TRBD1 or TRBD2 may be the D gene (5 bases each). The CDR3 runs 16 residues. Trimming removed 5 bases at V and 3 bases at J, with 20 bases between. Germline CDR1 and CDR2: DFQATT and SNEGSKA (reference sequence). This chain's CDR3 is CSAVPRDVQVKNIQYF. Written as DNA, the CDR3 is TGCAGTGCTGTACCCCGGGACGTCCAAGTCAAAAACATTCAGTACTTC.

At least ten counts were recorded for this clonotype. This chain uses TRBV11-2 with TRBJ2-3, with TRBD2 identical over 10 bases. After removal of 6 bases from V and 3 bases from J, the junction contained 12 bases not matched to a gene. This CDR3 is built from 17 residues. The germline CDR1 and CDR2 sequences are SGHAT and FQNNGV. The CDR3 is CASRPTKRGGGTDTQYF. DNA of the CDR3: TGTGCCAGCAGACCAACAAAGCGGGGGGGTGGTACAGATACGCAGTATTTT.

This clonotype has a count of ten or more. The chain carries TRBV28 and TRBJ2-7, with 7 bases fitting TRBD1. The V and J ends lost 3 bases and 3 bases, in that order; junction bases with no gene match: 2. The CDR3 has 13 residues. The germline CDR1 and CDR2 sequences are MDHEN and SYDVKM. The CDR3 spells CASSFTGDYEQYF. The CDR3 region has the DNA TGTGCCAGCAGTTTTACAGGGGACTACGAGCAGTACTTC. Supplemented by reference TRBV28 and TRBJ2-7, the full variable domain reads DVKVTQSSRYLVKRTGEKVFLECVQDMDHENMFWYRQDPGLGLRLIYFSYDVKMKEKGDIPEGYSVSREKKERFSLILESASTNQTSMYLCASSFTGDYEQYFGPGTRLTVT.

This clonotype was counted at least ten times. J is TRBJ1-2 and V is TRBV6-1; possibly TRBD1 for D (5 bases). Per germline, CDR1 MNHNS and CDR2 SASEGT. CDR3 size: 16 residues. Trimming left V 6 bases short and J 4 bases short, with 21 bases between. The CDR3 sequence: CASSLQVRSSTYGYTF. CDR3 bases: TGTGCCAGCAGCTTACAGGTCCGTAGCTCAACCTATGGCTACACCTTC.

This clonotype was seen a few times. The rearrangement links TRBV20-1 to TRBJ2-2, with 16 bases fitting TRBD2. This CDR3 has 17 residues. J was trimmed by 7 bases and V by 3 bases; bases with no gene match: 8. Per germline, CDR1 DFQATT and CDR2 SNEGSKA (reference sequence). The CDR3 loop reads CSASSGTSGGAFGELFF. The CDR3 nucleotides read TGCAGTGCTAGCTCCGGGACTAGCGGGGGGGCCTTCGGGGAGCTGTTTTTT.

This clonotype came up many times. The chain carries TRBV15 and TRBJ2-1; TRBD1 agrees at 7 bases. Per the germline V gene, CDR1 is LNHNV and CDR2 is YYDKDF (reference sequence). The CDR3 loop spans 16 amino acids. Germline trimming cut 1 base from V and 5 bases from J; bases unmatched to any gene: 8. The CDR3 region is CATSRGRDRANNEQFF. The DNA of the CDR3 is TGTGCCACCAGCAGAGGTAGAGACAGGGCGAACAATGAGCAGTTCTTC. The complete variable domain, with remaining parts taken from reference TRBV15 and TRBJ2-1, reads DAMVIQNPRYQVTQFGKPVTLSCSQTLNHNVMYWYQQKSSQAPKLLFHYYDKDFNNEADTPDNFQSRRPNTSFCFLDIRSPGLGDTAMYLCATSRGRDRANNEQFFGPGTRLTVL.

This clonotype was recorded many times. The chain combines TRBV29-1 with TRBJ2-5, with D possibly being TRBD2 (5 bases). CDR1 is SQVTM, CDR2 ANQGSEA, per germline. The CDR3 totals 15 residues. Trimming shortened V by 3 bases and J by 9 bases, and 23 bases separated the two germline ends. CDR3 residues: CSVDRSGRKQISQYF. The CDR3 region has the DNA TGCAGCGTTGATCGGTCGGGAAGGAAACAAATATCCCAGTACTTC.

This clonotype was found many times. The chain's CDR3 is CASSSLPGRGIGGYTF. CDR3 sequence (DNA): TGTGCCAGCAGCTCCTTACCGGGCAGGGGAATTGGAGGCTACACCTTC. The rearrangement links TRBV13 to TRBJ1-2; TRBD1 is a possible D gene (6 bases). The CDR3 contains 16 residues. Germline V CDR1 and CDR2: PRHDT, FYEKMQ (reference sequence). Trimming stripped 4 bases from V and 8 bases from J, with 23 bases between. The variable domain in full, completed from reference TRBV13 and TRBJ1-2, reads AAGVIQSPRHLIKEKRETATLKCYPIPRHDTVYWYQQGPGQDPQFLISFYEKMQSDKGSIPDRFSAQQFSDYHSELNMSSLELGDSALYFCASSSLPGRGIGGYTFGSGTRLTVV.

This clonotype was observed at least ten times. This chain links TRBV15 with TRBJ2-1; D is undetermined. V lost 0 bases and J 10 bases, leaving 10 bases between the germline ends. Germline CDR1 LNHNV, CDR2 YYDKDF (reference sequence). The CDR3 is made up of 13 amino acids. The CDR3 region has the DNA TGTGCCACCAGCAGAGAGTTCGGGCGGGAGCAGTTCTTC. This translates into CATSREFGREQFF.

The J gene is TRBJ1-2, the V gene TRBV6-1, with D perhaps TRBD1 (6 bases). V lost 1 base and J 0 bases, leaving 9 bases between the germline ends. The CDR3 has 15 residues. Germline V gene lookup returns CDR1 MNHNS and CDR2 SASEGT. As DNA, the CDR3 is TGTGCCAGCAGTGAAGAGGCAGGGGCTAACTATGGCTACACCTTC. It specifies CASSEEAGANYGYTF.

The chain recombines TRBV20-1 with TRBJ2-4; TRBD1 agrees at 9 bases. From germline, CDR1 is DFQATT and CDR2 SNEGSKA (reference sequence). This CDR3 region has 13 residues. Trimming removed 6 bases from V and 4 bases from J; junction bases left unmatched: 4. CDR3 protein: CSAGGTGKNIQYF. CDR3 in DNA: TGCAGTGCGGGCGGGACAGGGAAAAACATTCAGTACTTC.

This clonotype was recorded many times. This chain links TRBV7-6 with TRBJ2-2; 7 positions agree with TRBD2. V was clipped by 3 bases and J by 4 bases; unmatched bases: 11. CDR1 and CDR2 from the germline V gene are SGHVS and FNYEAQ. This CDR3 contains 17 residues. As DNA, the CDR3 is TGTGCCAGCAGCTTTGGCGGGAGCGGGGTTACCACCGGGGAGCTGTTTTTT. Protein product: CASSFGGSGVTTGELFF.

This clonotype was observed at least ten times. The J gene is TRBJ1-2, the V gene TRBV7-3; D perhaps matches TRBD1 (6 bases). Trimming removed 3 bases from V and 8 bases from J, with 16 bases in between. The CDR3 extends over 14 amino acids. The germline V gene has CDR1 SGHTA and CDR2 FQGTGA. The DNA for the CDR3 is TGTGCCAGCAGCTTCGGGCAGGGGAGGGGAGGCTACACCTTC. Its protein is CASSFGQGRGGYTF.

As for this clonotype: A read error may explain this, as a much larger clone is one base away. The V gene is TRBV7-9, the J gene TRBJ2-1; 8 nucleotides align to TRBD2. The junction had 16 bases not matched to a gene; V was cut back by 5 bases and J by 16 bases. Germline CDR1 and CDR2: SEHNR and FQNEAQ (reference sequence). The CDR3 has 14 amino acids. For the CDR3, the DNA is TGTGCCAGCAGCCCACGGCGGGGGGCCCTACATTTCTTCTTC. It yields the protein CASSPRRGALHFFF.

This clonotype was observed many times. The chain is built from TRBV27 and TRBJ1-1; possibly TRBD1 for D (5 bases). CDR1 MNHEY and CDR2 SMNVEV come from the germline V gene (reference sequence). The CDR3 extends over 14 amino acids. The germline V and J ends were trimmed by 0 bases and 3 bases, with 8 bases remaining between them. CDR3 DNA: TGTGCCAGCAGTTTATCGAAGGGGTACACTGAAGCTTTCTTT. Residues: CASSLSKGYTEAFF.

This clonotype was seen repeatedly, ten times or more. V usage is TRBV28 and J usage is TRBJ2-5; possibly TRBD2 for D (5 bases). Trimming removed 3 bases at V and 9 bases at J, with 17 bases between. This CDR3 contains 14 residues. Germline CDR1 reads MDHEN; CDR2 reads SYDVKM. The CDR3: CASSFIRQRTAQYF. CDR3 DNA sequence: TGTGCCAGCAGTTTTATTCGGCAGCGGACGGCCCAGTACTTC.

Ten or more counts support this clonotype. The V and J genes are TRBV7-9 and TRBJ1-5; no firm D call. CDR3 length: 17 amino acids. V lost 5 bases and J lost 2, with 19 bases in between. Germline V gene lookup returns CDR1 SEHNR and CDR2 FQNEAQ (reference sequence). Here the CDR3 reads CASSNTGIRGRNQPQHF. CDR3 DNA: TGTGCCAGCAGCAATACCGGGATTAGAGGGCGCAATCAGCCCCAGCATTTT.

V usage is TRBV20-1 and J usage is TRBJ1-1; D gene uncertain. CDR3 length: 11 amino acids. Germline CDR1 reads DFQATT; CDR2 reads SNEGSKA (reference sequence). Trimming left V 3 bases short and J 4 bases short, with 6 bases between. This chain's CDR3 is CSASFGTEAFF. Written as DNA, the CDR3 is TGCAGTGCTAGTTTCGGCACTGAAGCTTTCTTT.

There are many counts of this clonotype. The chain links TRBV20-1 to TRBJ1-5; no reliable D call. V shed 0 bases and J shed 9 bases, with 18 bases lying between them. Germline V gene sequence: CDR1 DFQATT, CDR2 SNEGSKA (reference sequence). The CDR3 runs 15 residues. The CDR3 region has the DNA TGCAGTGCTAGAGATCAACTGACGTTAGGGTCGCCCCAGCATTTT. Protein product: CSARDQLTLGSPQHF.

As concerns this clonotype: A much larger clonotype is one base distant, so this may be a read error. The chain couples TRBV27 to TRBJ1-2; D is undetermined. CDR1 and CDR2 (germline): MNHEY, SMNVEV (reference sequence). The CDR3 is made up of 13 amino acids. V was cut by 5 bases and J by 9 bases, with 16 bases left in between. CDR3 region: CASSTDKSRSYTF. For the CDR3, the DNA is TGTGCCAGCAGTACCGACAAATCTCGAAGCTACACCTTC.